The text below deals with one T cell receptor beta chain. As yet, its antigen is unknown. These data belong to a study of T cell responses to AZD1222 COVID-19 vaccine. Libraries were prepared by immunoSEQ multiplex PCR; TCRdb keeps only in-frame clonotypes and omits some of them. The table records about 140,000 clones, over 85% of them present only once. Study-level points and caveats: Nearly half of spike-specific TCRs reportedly go after variant regions that carry no mutations. Spike-wide coverage was observed for vaccine-associated CD4 TCRs, with dominant responses at 160-218 and 743-854. There were mostly white British donors and more females than males, and clonal diversity was possibly underestimated.

V was trimmed by 9 bases and J by 8 bases, leaving 19 bases between them. This CDR3 is 14 amino acids long. CDR1 is MNHEY, CDR2 SMNVEV, per germline (reference sequence). The sample was peripheral blood, taken on day 0 of AZD1222 vaccination. The source is an adult in good health. V usage is TRBV27 and J usage is TRBJ1-4; possible D gene TRBD1, 6 bases. The CDR3 DNA is TGTGCCAGTAGAGGGCTGGGACAACCGGAAAAACTGTTTTTT. Its protein is CASRGLGQPEKLFF.